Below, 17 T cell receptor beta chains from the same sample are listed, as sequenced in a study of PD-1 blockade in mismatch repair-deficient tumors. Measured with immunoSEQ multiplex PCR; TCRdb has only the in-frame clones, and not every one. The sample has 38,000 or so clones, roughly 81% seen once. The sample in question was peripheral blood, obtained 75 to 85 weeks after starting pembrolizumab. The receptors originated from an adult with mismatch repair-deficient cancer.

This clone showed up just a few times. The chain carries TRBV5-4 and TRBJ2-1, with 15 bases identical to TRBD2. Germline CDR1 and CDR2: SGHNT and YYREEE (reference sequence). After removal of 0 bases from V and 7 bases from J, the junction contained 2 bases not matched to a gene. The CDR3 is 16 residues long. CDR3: CASSLGGLAGGNEQFF. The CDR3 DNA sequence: TGTGCCAGCAGCTTGGGAGGACTAGCGGGGGGGAATGAGCAGTTCTTC.

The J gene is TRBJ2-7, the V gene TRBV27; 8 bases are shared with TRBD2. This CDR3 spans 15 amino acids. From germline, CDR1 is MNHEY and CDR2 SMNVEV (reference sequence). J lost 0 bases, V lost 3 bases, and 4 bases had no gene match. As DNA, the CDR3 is TGTGCCAGCAGTTTTAGGGCGGGAGGCTCCTACGAGCAGTACTTC. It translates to CASSFRAGGSYEQYF.

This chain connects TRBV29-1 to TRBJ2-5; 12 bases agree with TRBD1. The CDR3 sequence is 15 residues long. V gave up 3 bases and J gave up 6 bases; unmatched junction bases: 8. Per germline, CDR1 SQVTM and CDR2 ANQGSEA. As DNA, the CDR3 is TGCAGCGTTGATACCGGGACAGGGGGCGCGAAGACCCAGTACTTC. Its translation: CSVDTGTGGAKTQYF.

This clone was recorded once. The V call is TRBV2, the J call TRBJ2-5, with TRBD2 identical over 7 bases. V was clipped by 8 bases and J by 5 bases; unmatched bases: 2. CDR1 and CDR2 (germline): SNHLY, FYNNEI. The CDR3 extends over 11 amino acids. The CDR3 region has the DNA TGTGCCAGCTTGGGGGGGGAGACCCAGTACTTC. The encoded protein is CASLGGETQYF.

CDR3 loop: CASSPALLQPPRYGYTF. CDR3 DNA: TGTGCCAGCAGCCCCGCCCTGTTGCAGCCTCCCCGATATGGCTACACCTTC. This chain links TRBV27 with TRBJ1-2; D gene ambiguous. The CDR3 consists of 17 residues. Trimming cost V 6 bases and J 5 bases, with 25 bases left between them. Germline CDR1 is MNHEY and CDR2 is SMNVEV (reference sequence).

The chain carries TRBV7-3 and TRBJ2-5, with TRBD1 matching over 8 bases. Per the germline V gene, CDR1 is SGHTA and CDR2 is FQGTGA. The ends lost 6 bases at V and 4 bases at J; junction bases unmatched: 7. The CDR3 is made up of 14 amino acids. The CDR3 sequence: CASRQTGAGETQYF. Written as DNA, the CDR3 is TGTGCCAGCAGACAGACAGGGGCGGGAGAGACCCAGTACTTC.

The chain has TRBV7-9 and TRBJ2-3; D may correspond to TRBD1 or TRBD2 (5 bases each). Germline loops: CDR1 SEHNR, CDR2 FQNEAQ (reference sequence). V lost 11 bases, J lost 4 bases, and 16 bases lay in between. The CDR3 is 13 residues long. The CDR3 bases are TGTGCCGGACTTGGGGCAAGAGCAGATACGCAGTATTTT. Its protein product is CAGLGARADTQYF.

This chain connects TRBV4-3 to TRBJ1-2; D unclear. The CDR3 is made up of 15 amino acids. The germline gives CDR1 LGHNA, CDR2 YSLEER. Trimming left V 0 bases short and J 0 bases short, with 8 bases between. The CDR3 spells CASSQEGYSNYGYTF. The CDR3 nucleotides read TGCGCCAGCAGCCAAGAGGGTTACTCTAACTATGGCTACACCTTC.

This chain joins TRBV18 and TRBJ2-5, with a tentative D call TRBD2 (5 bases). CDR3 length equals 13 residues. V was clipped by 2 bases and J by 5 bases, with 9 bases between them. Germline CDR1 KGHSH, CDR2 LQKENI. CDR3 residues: CASSPTSFETQYF. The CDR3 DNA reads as TGTGCCAGCTCACCAACTAGTTTTGAGACCCAGTACTTC.

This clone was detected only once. CDR3 in amino acids: CAISVADTQYF. The DNA for the CDR3 is TGTGCCATCAGTGTCGCAGATACGCAGTATTTT. J is TRBJ2-3 and V is TRBV10-3, with unresolved D. CDR1 and CDR2 from the germline V gene are ENHRY and SYGVKD. Trimming took off 4 bases at V and 4 bases at J, with 3 bases between the two ends. The CDR3 runs 11 residues.

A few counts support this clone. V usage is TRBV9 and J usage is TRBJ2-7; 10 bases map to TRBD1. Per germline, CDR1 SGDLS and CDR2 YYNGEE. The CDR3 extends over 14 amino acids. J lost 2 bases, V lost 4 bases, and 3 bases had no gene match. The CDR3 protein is CASSYGQGAYEQYF. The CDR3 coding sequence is TGTGCCAGCAGCTACGGACAGGGGGCCTACGAGCAGTACTTC. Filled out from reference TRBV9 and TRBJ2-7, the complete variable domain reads DSGVTQTPKHLITATGQRVTLRCSPRSGDLSVYWYQQSLDQGLQFLIQYYNGEERAKGNILERFSAQQFPDLHSELNLSSLELGDSALYFCASSYGQGAYEQYFGPGTRLTVT.

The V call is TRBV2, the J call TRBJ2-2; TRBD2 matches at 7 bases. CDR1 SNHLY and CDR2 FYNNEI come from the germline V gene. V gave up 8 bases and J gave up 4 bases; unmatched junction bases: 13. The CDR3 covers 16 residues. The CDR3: CASSPGRGRSTGELFF. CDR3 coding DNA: TGTGCCAGCTCCCCTGGGAGGGGACGAAGCACCGGGGAGCTGTTTTTT.

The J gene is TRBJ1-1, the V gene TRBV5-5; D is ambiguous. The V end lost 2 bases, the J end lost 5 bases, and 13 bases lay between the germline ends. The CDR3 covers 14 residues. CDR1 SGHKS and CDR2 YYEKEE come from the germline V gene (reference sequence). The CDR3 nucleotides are TGTGCCAGCAGCTTCGGTATAGAGAGGACTGAAGCTTTCTTT. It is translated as CASSFGIERTEAFF.

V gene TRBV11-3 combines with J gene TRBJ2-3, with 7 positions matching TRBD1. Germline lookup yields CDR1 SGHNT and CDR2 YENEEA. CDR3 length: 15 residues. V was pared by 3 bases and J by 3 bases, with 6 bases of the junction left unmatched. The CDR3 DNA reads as TGTGCCAGCAGCTTCCGACAGGGTGGGACAGATACGCAGTATTTT. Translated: CASSFRQGGTDTQYF. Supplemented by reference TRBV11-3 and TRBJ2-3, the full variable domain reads EAGVVQSPRYKIIEKKQPVAFWCNPISGHNTLYWYLQNLGQGPELLIRYENEEAVDDSQLPKDRFSAERLKGVDSTLKIQPAELGDSAVYLCASSFRQGGTDTQYFGPGTRLTVL.

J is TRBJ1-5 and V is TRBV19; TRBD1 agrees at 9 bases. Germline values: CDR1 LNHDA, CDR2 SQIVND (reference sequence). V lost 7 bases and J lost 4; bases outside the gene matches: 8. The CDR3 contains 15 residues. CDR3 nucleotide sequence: TGTGCCAGTACCATAACAGGGGGCGGAAATCAGCCCCAGCATTTT. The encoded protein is CASTITGGGNQPQHF.

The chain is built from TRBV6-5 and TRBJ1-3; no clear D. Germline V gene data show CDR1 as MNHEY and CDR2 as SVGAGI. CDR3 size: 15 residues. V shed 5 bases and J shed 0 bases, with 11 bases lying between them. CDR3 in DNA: TGTGCCAGCAGTCCAACCGCGAGCTCTGGAAACACCATATATTTT. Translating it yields CASSPTASSGNTIYF.

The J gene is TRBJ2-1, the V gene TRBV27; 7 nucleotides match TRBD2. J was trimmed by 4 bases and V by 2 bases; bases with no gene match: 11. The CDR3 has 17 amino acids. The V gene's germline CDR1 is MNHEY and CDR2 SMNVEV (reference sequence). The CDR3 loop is CASSLTPMWEGYNEQFF. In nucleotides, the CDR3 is TGTGCCAGCAGTTTAACCCCCATGTGGGAGGGATACAATGAGCAGTTCTTC.